This T cell receptor (beta chain) was obtained from a study of regulatory T cells in long-lasting Graves disease. Study results and caveats: TRBV28, TRBJ1-2 and TRBJ2-5 emerged as the favored segments in persistent disease.

Time point of the sample: newly diagnosed GD, antithyroid drugs for less than 3 months. RNA from PBMCs was the source of the TCR library. The germline gives CDR1 SGHNT, CDR2 YENEEA. The germline V and J ends were trimmed by 1 base and 6 bases, with 12 bases remaining between them. This CDR3 region has 14 residues. Many counts were recorded for this clonotype. The antigen is undetermined. Sequencing libraries for TCR beta were prepared with iRepertoire HTBI primers and Arm-PCR of CDR3 regions. TCRdb redid the calling of the multiplex PCR reads with MiXCR, one entry per CDR3 protein. The table includes about 540,000 distinct CDR3 sequences, approximately 13% detected once. These same records also appear under a second study, on T cells in Graves' hyperthyroidism and ophthalmopathy. That work adds: Patients were excluded because of uncontrolled infection, other autoimmune disease, pregnancy or lactation.

The receptor was derived from a man younger than 45 with Graves disease. The chain links TRBV11-3 to TRBJ1-1, with D unresolved. The material sequenced was peripheral blood mononuclear cells (PBMCs), taken at new diagnosis, from a patient treated with antithyroid drugs. The CDR3 is CASSLAPAGAEAFF. The CDR3 DNA reads TGTGCCAGCAGCTTAGCCCCGGCCGGGGCTGAAGCTTTCTTT.